This TCR beta chain derives from a study of T cell clonality in common variable immunodeficiency. The study, taken as a whole, reports: In common variable immunodeficiency, TCR beta chains reportedly carried fewer deletions and N-nucleotide insertions.

There are 14 residues in the CDR3. The junction had 7 bases not matched to a gene; V was cut back by 10 bases and J by 7 bases. Germline lookup yields CDR1 MDHEN and CDR2 SYDVKM. This clone was picked up many times. What it binds is unknown. The missing CDR3 end, 3 residues past where the read stops, is filled in from the germline J gene. Donors gave about 5 to 8 ml heparinized peripheral whole blood. The data were produced by immunoSEQ multiplex PCR, yet TCRdb's version contains in-frame clones alone and is incomplete. Reported are roughly 6,800 clones, none seen only once; the ten largest carry approximately 21%.

This chain links TRBV28 with TRBJ2-1; 13 bases line up with TRBD2. This clonotype was obtained from a human donor with common variable immunodeficiency. Sequencing was performed on peripheral blood mononuclear cells. CDR3 DNA (partial): TGTGCCACCGGACTAGCGGGAGAAATGAATGAG. Amino acid sequence: CATGLAGEMNE. The CDR3 reads in full as CATGLAGEMNEQFF. Looking up the rest from reference TRBV28 and TRBJ2-1 gives the full variable domain: DVKVTQSSRYLVKRTGEKVFLECVQDMDHENMFWYRQDPGLGLRLIYFSYDVKMKEKGDIPEGYSVSREKKERFSLILESASTNQTSMYLCATGLAGEMNEQFFGPGTRLTVL.